Listed here are 29 T cell receptor beta chains from one sample, sequenced in a study of T cell responses to AZD1222 COVID-19 vaccine. Clones were sequenced by immunoSEQ multiplex PCR, and TCRdb holds only the in-frame ones, with some missing. The sample includes about 110,000 clones, roughly 82% of them seen just once. Sequenced here: peripheral blood, sampled on day 0 of AZD1222 vaccination. The receptors were gathered from an adult in good health.

This clone was seen a handful of times. The V and J genes are TRBV7-6 and TRBJ2-7; D gene uncertain. V shed 3 bases and J shed 6 bases, with 12 bases lying between them. The CDR3 loop spans 13 amino acids. Germline-derived CDR1 and CDR2 are SGHVS and FNYEAQ. For the CDR3, the DNA is TGTGCCAGCAGCTTCACACATGTCAGCGAGCAGTACTTC. Translation gives CASSFTHVSEQYF.

J is TRBJ1-6 and V is TRBV14; D ambiguous. Trimming removed 0 bases at V and 10 bases at J, with 7 bases between. Germline CDR1 reads SGHDN; CDR2 reads FVKESK. The CDR3 is 13 residues long. The CDR3 nucleotides read TGTGCCAGCAGCCAAGATCTGGGATCACCCCTCCACTTT. Its protein product is CASSQDLGSPLHF.

The gene calls are TRBV19 and TRBJ1-4; 7 bases line up with TRBD1. CDR1 and CDR2 (germline): LNHDA, SQIVND (reference sequence). CDR3 length: 13 amino acids. J gave up 7 bases and V 9 bases, and 8 bases lay outside the gene matches. The CDR3 DNA is TGTGCCAGCTCAGGGGGATTTTCTGAAAAACTGTTTTTT. Protein: CASSGGFSEKLFF.

The chain employs TRBV4-2 and TRBJ2-3; TRBD2 agrees at 11 bases. V gave up 1 base and J gave up 1 base; unmatched junction bases: 4. Germline CDR1 and CDR2: LGHNA and YNFKEQ. The CDR3 length is 17 residues. CDR3 sequence reads: CASSQGATSGGTDTQYF. The DNA for the CDR3 is TGTGCCAGCAGCCAAGGGGCGACTAGCGGGGGCACAGATACGCAGTATTTT.

This clone has a single count. The J gene is TRBJ2-1, the V gene TRBV15; TRBD1 might be the D (6 bases). This CDR3 spans 15 amino acids. The germline CDR1 and CDR2 sequences are LNHNV and YYDKDF (reference sequence). Trimming removed 4 bases from V and 10 bases from J, with 20 bases in between. CDR3 in amino acids: CATSNRDQGPKEQFF. CDR3 DNA: TGTGCCACCAGCAACCGGGACCAGGGGCCCAAGGAGCAGTTCTTC.

This rearrangement joins TRBV6-5 to TRBJ2-2, with D tentatively TRBD1 or TRBD2 (5 bases each). CDR3 length equals 15 residues. The V end lost 6 bases, the J end lost 0 bases, and 11 bases lay between the germline ends. Germline lookup yields CDR1 MNHEY and CDR2 SVGAGI. For the CDR3, the DNA is TGTGCCAGCAGCCGGGACGGTTCGAACACCGGGGAGCTGTTTTTT. Its protein is CASSRDGSNTGELFF.

The V call is TRBV6-5, the J call TRBJ1-1; TRBD1 might be the D (6 bases). V was shortened by 6 bases and J by 3 bases, with 14 bases between the two germline ends. This CDR3 is 14 amino acids long. Germline assignment: CDR1 MNHEY and CDR2 SVGAGI. The CDR3 bases are TGTGCCAGCAGCAGAACAGGGATTTACACTGAAGCTTTCTTT. Its translation is CASSRTGIYTEAFF.

In its sample, this clone was seen once. This chain connects TRBV5-6 to TRBJ2-5, with a possible D match to TRBD2 (6 bases). Trimming left V 4 bases short and J 5 bases short, with 18 bases between. CDR1 and CDR2 (germline): SGHDT, YYEEEE. The CDR3 is 15 residues long. The CDR3 spells CASSPGDYIKETQYF. CDR3 nucleotides: TGTGCCAGCAGCCCGGGGGATTACATTAAGGAGACCCAGTACTTC.

This clone occurred once. The DNA for the CDR3 is TGTGCCAGCAGCCCCCGGGGTCTAACCTACACCTTC. Its protein is CASSPRGLTYTF. V usage is TRBV3-1 (or the pseudogene TRBV3-2) and J usage is TRBJ1-2, with no clear D. Trimming pared 4 bases from V and 10 bases from J, leaving 13 bases between. Looked up from germline, CDR1 is LGHDT and CDR2 is YNNKEL (reference sequence). The CDR3 has 12 residues.

This clone was observed a few times. The chain couples TRBV18 to TRBJ1-1; D is possibly TRBD1 (5 bases). Between the trimmed V and J ends, which lost 1 base and 2 bases, there was a span of 17 bases. This CDR3 has 17 amino acids. Germline loops: CDR1 KGHSH, CDR2 LQKENI. This CDR3 is CASSPLPATELNTEAFF. The CDR3 coding sequence is TGTGCCAGCTCACCACTACCGGCGACAGAACTTAACACTGAAGCTTTCTTT.

The V call is TRBV6-4, the J call TRBJ2-3; D is unresolved. V lost 4 bases to trimming and J lost 1 base, with 12 bases between them. The germline CDR1 and CDR2 sequences are MRHNA and SNTAGT. This CDR3 spans 15 amino acids. This chain's CDR3 is CASSGKGGGTDTQYF. The DNA of the CDR3 is TGTGCCAGCAGTGGTAAGGGTGGAGGCACAGATACGCAGTATTTT.

This chain connects TRBV5-4 to TRBJ1-1, with 10 positions matching TRBD1. This CDR3 spans 14 amino acids. V shed 4 bases, J shed 9 bases, and the junction held 9 bases outside the gene matches. Germline CDR1 reads SGHNT; CDR2 reads YYREEE (reference sequence). The DNA for the CDR3 is TGTGCCAGCAGCACGCTCCGGGACAGGGGCCAAGCTTTCTTT. It specifies CASSTLRDRGQAFF.

The chain joins TRBV4-1 to TRBJ1-2, with 11 bases aligning to TRBD1. Looked up from germline, CDR1 is MGHRA and CDR2 is YSYEKL. J lost 7 bases, V lost 0 bases, and 4 bases had no gene match. The CDR3 extends over 15 amino acids. The CDR3: CASSQEGTGGLGYTF. The CDR3, as DNA: TGCGCCAGCAGCCAAGAAGGGACAGGGGGACTTGGCTACACCTTC.

The rearrangement joins TRBV29-1 to TRBJ2-3; D gene ambiguous. In germline, CDR1 is SQVTM, CDR2 ANQGSEA. The CDR3 is 11 amino acids. CDR3 loop: CTVLLGDTQYF. The CDR3, as DNA: TGCACCGTCCTCCTAGGGGATACGCAGTATTTT.

The CDR3 sequence: CASSLDRAQPQHF. The CDR3 DNA sequence: TGTGCCAGCAGTCTGGACAGGGCTCAGCCCCAGCATTTT. This chain connects TRBV5-4 to TRBJ1-5, with 8 bases that match TRBD1. The CDR3 is 13 residues long. Trimming cost V 5 bases and J 6 bases; bases outside gene matches: 4. Germline-derived CDR1 and CDR2 are SGHNT and YYREEE (reference sequence).

The V and J genes are TRBV19 and TRBJ1-2, with 7 nucleotides matching TRBD1. V was clipped by 9 bases and J by 2 bases; unmatched bases: 9. In germline, CDR1 is LNHDA, CDR2 SQIVND (reference sequence). The CDR3 is made up of 14 amino acids. The CDR3 DNA reads as TGTGCCAGCAAGGGGGCCGAAGTGAACTATGGCTACACCTTC. Translation gives CASKGAEVNYGYTF.

This chain uses TRBV10-3 with TRBJ2-3; perhaps TRBD2 as D (5 bases). CDR3 length equals 15 residues. CDR1 and CDR2 from the germline V gene are ENHRY and SYGVKD. V lost 4 bases and J lost 1, with 12 bases in between. CDR3 loop: CAISVAGLGTDTQYF. The CDR3 nucleotides read TGTGCCATCAGTGTGGCCGGACTCGGCACAGATACGCAGTATTTT.

This clone was seen only once. The V call is TRBV20-1, the J call TRBJ1-2; weak D call: TRBD1 (6 bases). The germline V gene encodes CDR1 DFQATT and CDR2 SNEGSKA (reference sequence). Trimming stripped 5 bases from V and 8 bases from J, with 9 bases between. This CDR3 region has 10 residues. CDR3 amino acids: CSAYRGGYTF. CDR3 nucleotides: TGCAGTGCTTATAGGGGGGGCTACACCTTC.

The chain is built from TRBV7-9 and TRBJ1-2; D unclear. The CDR3 has 13 residues. Trimming left V 0 bases short and J 8 bases short, with 10 bases between. The germline CDR1 and CDR2 sequences are SEHNR and FQNEAQ (reference sequence). Here the CDR3 reads CASSLAGGLGYTF. CDR3 DNA: TGTGCCAGCAGCTTAGCGGGAGGATTAGGCTACACCTTC.

This clone was counted a single time. V and J are TRBV5-4 and TRBJ1-3, with 9 bases fitting TRBD1. Germline V gene lookup returns CDR1 SGHNT and CDR2 YYREEE (reference sequence). This CDR3 comprises 16 residues. The ends lost 4 bases at V and 2 bases at J; junction bases unmatched: 7. The chain's CDR3 is CASSPGQGNTGNTIYF. The CDR3 DNA reads as TGTGCCAGCAGCCCGGGACAGGGAAACACTGGAAACACCATATATTTT.

This sequence joins TRBV12-5 and TRBJ1-2, with D unclear. This CDR3 has 14 amino acids. Trimming left V 1 base short and J 6 bases short, with 12 bases between. From germline, CDR1 is LGHNT and CDR2 FRNRAP. The chain's CDR3 is CASGLGDLGDGYTF. Here the CDR3 DNA reads TGTGCTAGTGGTTTGGGGGATTTGGGAGATGGCTACACCTTC.

The V gene is TRBV2, the J gene TRBJ2-7; D call uncertain. Germline loops: CDR1 SNHLY, CDR2 FYNNEI. Trimming took off 6 bases at V and 4 bases at J, with 10 bases between the two ends. This CDR3 contains 12 residues. The DNA of the CDR3 is TGTGCCAGCAGATTGTTAGGGTACGAGCAGTACTTC. Translating it yields CASRLLGYEQYF.

Of note for this clone: This specimen includes other DNA sequences encoding the same CDR3. This rearrangement joins TRBV5-1 to TRBJ1-1, with 7 bases identical to TRBD1. Germline V gives CDR1 SGHRS, CDR2 YFSETQ. Unmatched junction bases numbered 3, after V lost 2 bases and J lost 5 bases. This CDR3 region has 13 residues. The CDR3, as DNA: TGCGCCAGCAGCTTCCAGGGGGATACTGAAGCTTTCTTT. Translating it yields CASSFQGDTEAFF.

The V and J genes are TRBV5-4 and TRBJ1-2; 8 bases align to TRBD1. CDR1 SGHNT and CDR2 YYREEE come from the germline V gene (reference sequence). The CDR3 spans 17 residues. The trim removed 4 bases at V and 0 bases at J, leaving 11 bases unmatched. The CDR3 nucleotides read TGTGCCAGCAGCAAAGGGACAGGCGAACCCTCTAACTATGGCTACACCTTC. This translates into CASSKGTGEPSNYGYTF. Variable domain in full (rest from reference TRBV5-4 and TRBJ1-2): ETGVTQSPTHLIKTRGQQVTLRCSSQSGHNTVSWYQQALGQGPQFIFQYYREEENGRGNFPPRFSGLQFPNYSSELNVNALELDDSALYLCASSKGTGEPSNYGYTFGSGTRLTVV.

A single count supports this clone. The rearrangement links TRBV2 to TRBJ1-4; D not certain. Germline V gene data show CDR1 as SNHLY and CDR2 as FYNNEI. The CDR3 runs to 17 residues. With 1 base removed from V and 4 bases from J, the gap between germline ends came to 16 bases. In DNA form, the CDR3 reads TGTGCCAGCAGTGAAGGACCGCAACAAAGCCTTAATGAAAAACTGTTTTTT. This encodes CASSEGPQQSLNEKLFF.

The chain recombines TRBV9 with TRBJ1-2; 7 nucleotides align to TRBD1. V gave up 4 bases and J gave up 3 bases; unmatched junction bases: 9. The germline gives CDR1 SGDLS, CDR2 YYNGEE. This CDR3 spans 15 amino acids. Here the CDR3 DNA reads TGTGCCAGCAGCCCCCGTGGGCAGGGGGACTATGGCTACACCTTC. This sequence encodes CASSPRGQGDYGYTF.

The J gene is TRBJ2-3, the V gene TRBV2, with TRBD1 matching 9 bases. V shed 6 bases, J shed 2 bases, and the junction held 6 bases outside the gene matches. CDR1 and CDR2 from the germline V gene are SNHLY and FYNNEI. The CDR3 runs to 15 residues. The CDR3 protein is CASRAEQGATDTQYF. The CDR3 DNA sequence: TGTGCCAGCAGGGCGGAACAGGGGGCCACAGATACGCAGTATTTT.

The chain carries TRBV7-2 and TRBJ1-3; no clear D. The CDR3 is made up of 13 amino acids. V lost 1 base and J lost 4, with 5 bases in between. Germline V gene lookup returns CDR1 SGHTA and CDR2 FQGNSA. CDR3 sequence: CASSLVSGNTIYF. The CDR3 coding sequence is TGTGCCAGCAGCTTAGTATCCGGAAACACCATATATTTT.

This chain links TRBV30 with TRBJ1-1, with D maybe TRBD1 (6 bases). Germline CDR1 GTSNPN, CDR2 SVGIG (reference sequence). The CDR3 has 12 residues. V lost 4 bases, J lost 2 bases, and 8 bases lay in between. The chain's CDR3 is CAWTRGNTEAFF. In nucleotides, the CDR3 is TGTGCCTGGACCAGGGGTAACACTGAAGCTTTCTTT.